Presented here are 14 T cell receptor beta chains from one specimen sequenced in a study of CD8 T cells in Susac syndrome. Random hexamers were used to reverse transcribe the RNA input (about 0.5 to 1 ug). From the immunoSEQ multiplex PCR reads, TCRdb called clonotypes with MiXCR, one entry per CDR3 protein. The repertoire includes about 130,000 distinct CDR3 sequences, just under 95% of them detected once, and around 0.2% sits in the top ten. The sequencing input was CD8+ T cells from PBMCs. These receptor sequences come from a human donor with Susac syndrome.

The rearrangement joins TRBV5-1 to TRBJ2-7; 9 nucleotides line up with TRBD1. Germline V CDR1 and CDR2: SGHRS, YFSETQ. This CDR3 is built from 15 residues. V dropped 3 bases and J dropped 9; count of bases not matched to a gene: 13. As DNA, the CDR3 is TGCGCCAGCAGCTCCCGGGACAGGGTCCTCAGGGTGCAGTACTTC. Translated, it gives CASSSRDRVLRVQYF.

The chain carries TRBV9 and TRBJ1-2; D is unresolved. The CDR3 is made up of 15 amino acids. V lost 0 bases and J lost 0, with 9 bases in between. In germline, CDR1 is SGDLS, CDR2 YYNGEE. Here the CDR3 DNA reads TGTGCCAGCAGCGTAGAAGGAGGGCCTAACTATGGCTACACCTTC. Its translation: CASSVEGGPNYGYTF.

This rearrangement joins TRBV12-3 or TRBV12-4 to TRBJ2-7; 7 bases are a match to TRBD1. This CDR3 region has 14 residues. The trim removed 6 bases at V and 5 bases at J, leaving 10 bases unmatched. The CDR3 sequence: CASSQGLGGDEQYF. CDR3 bases: TGTGCCAGCAGCCAAGGGTTAGGGGGCGACGAGCAGTACTTC.

This chain joins TRBV7-3 and TRBJ2-2; D ambiguous. V lost 0 bases to trimming and J lost 1 base, with 3 bases between them. CDR1 and CDR2 (germline): SGHTA, FQGTGA. This CDR3 region has 14 residues. The CDR3 bases are TGTGCCAGCAGCTTAACAGGGAACACCGGGGAGCTGTTTTTT. Translating it yields CASSLTGNTGELFF.

The chain has TRBV12-3 or TRBV12-4 and TRBJ2-1; no clear D. The CDR3 consists of 14 residues. The V gene lost 2 bases and the J gene lost 7 bases, with 12 bases spanning the gap. CDR3 sequence: CASSLTSRSNEQFF. The DNA of the CDR3 is TGTGCCAGCAGTTTAACCTCCAGGTCGAATGAGCAGTTCTTC.

The rearrangement joins TRBV29-1 to TRBJ2-1, with TRBD1 matching over 9 bases. V trimming: 7 bases; J trimming: 6 bases; junction bases outside the gene matches: 4. CDR3 length: 12 residues. CDR1 SQVTM and CDR2 ANQGSEA come from the germline V gene. The CDR3 coding sequence is TGCAGCGCCGGGACAGGGACCAATGAGCAGTTCTTC. This encodes CSAGTGTNEQFF.

The chain combines TRBV27 with TRBJ2-5; no clear D. V was clipped by 6 bases and J by 5 bases, with 13 bases between them. The CDR3 spans 13 residues. Germline V gene sequence: CDR1 MNHEY, CDR2 SMNVEV (reference sequence). The CDR3 DNA follows: TGTGCCAGCAGGGCCCCCCTGGGGGAGACCCAGTACTTC. Translated, it gives CASRAPLGETQYF.

This clonotype was seen a few times. The CDR3 spells CASSPGTTRMPSGANVLTF. Written as DNA, the CDR3 is TGCGCCAGCAGCCCCGGGACAACCAGAATGCCCTCTGGGGCCAACGTCCTGACTTTC. This rearrangement joins TRBV4-3 to TRBJ2-6; D is possibly TRBD1 (6 bases). The germline V gene has CDR1 LGHNA and CDR2 YSLEER. V lost 4 bases and J lost 0, with 19 bases in between. The CDR3 runs 19 residues.

V is TRBV15 and J is TRBJ1-5; D remains ambiguous. The CDR3 is made up of 12 amino acids. V lost 0 bases to trimming and J lost 8 bases, with 5 bases between them. Germline V gene lookup returns CDR1 LNHNV and CDR2 YYDKDF (reference sequence). CDR3 sequence: CATSRDGEPQHF. The CDR3, as DNA: TGTGCCACCAGCAGAGACGGAGAGCCCCAGCATTTT.

The chain combines TRBV5-6 with TRBJ1-1; a weak D match, TRBD1 (6 bases). The length of the CDR3 is 15 residues. V lost 4 bases and J lost 2, with 15 bases in between. Looked up from germline, CDR1 is SGHDT and CDR2 is YYEEEE. The CDR3 nucleotides read TGTGCCAGCAGCCTACAGGGTCCCGTAAACACTGAAGCTTTCTTT. Residues: CASSLQGPVNTEAFF.

This clonotype was observed once. This chain joins TRBV12-3 or TRBV12-4 and TRBJ1-2; 7 nucleotides line up with TRBD1. CDR3 length: 16 amino acids. Trimming took 3 bases from V and 2 from J; bases not matched to a gene: 9. CDR3 loop: CASSFTGTDKNYGYTF. Written as DNA, the CDR3 is TGTGCCAGCAGTTTTACCGGGACAGATAAAAACTATGGCTACACCTTC.

The J gene is TRBJ1-4, the V gene TRBV2; unclear D gene. There are 12 residues in the CDR3. The germline V and J ends were trimmed by 4 bases and 13 bases, with 13 bases remaining between them. Germline CDR1 reads SNHLY; CDR2 reads FYNNEI. This CDR3 is CASSGNPSGLFF. The CDR3 coding sequence is TGTGCCAGCAGTGGGAATCCCTCGGGACTGTTTTTT. Full variable domain (rest looked up from reference TRBV2 and TRBJ1-4): EPEVTQTPSHQVTQMGQEVILRCVPISNHLYFYWYRQILGQKVEFLVSFYNNEISEKSEIFDDQFSVERPDGSNFTLKIRSTKLEDSAMYFCASSGNPSGLFFGSGTQLSVL.

The chain carries TRBV14 and TRBJ2-1; TRBD2 matches at 11 bases. The germline V gene encodes CDR1 SGHDN and CDR2 FVKESK. This CDR3 comprises 15 residues. The V gene end was trimmed by 5 bases and the J gene end by 8 bases; junction bases not matched to a gene: 8. Written as DNA, the CDR3 is TGTGCCAGCAGCACCGGGACTAGCGGTCTGGATGAGCAGTTCTTC. It codes for CASSTGTSGLDEQFF. The full variable domain, its missing parts supplied by reference TRBV14 and TRBJ2-1, is EAGVTQFPSHSVIEKGQTVTLRCDPISGHDNLYWYRRVMGKEIKFLLHFVKESKQDESGMPNNRFLAERTGGTYSTLKVQPAELEDSGVYFCASSTGTSGLDEQFFGPGTRLTVL.

The V call is TRBV6-8, the J call TRBJ1-2; 7 bases align to TRBD1. The CDR3 has 15 amino acids. Germline V gene lookup returns CDR1 MNHGY and CDR2 SAAAGT. V trimming: 6 bases; J trimming: 2 bases; junction bases outside the gene matches: 9. CDR3 coding DNA: TGTGCCAGCAGACATTGGGACAGTCAAAACTATGGCTACACCTTC. Amino acid sequence: CASRHWDSQNYGYTF.